This T cell receptor (beta chain) was captured in a study of T cell repertoires in cytomegalovirus infection. Across the study: Use of recently identified HLA-C-restricted and well-studied HLA-B-restricted CMV epitopes was part of the study. It can be stated that public TCR beta signatures indicated CMV infection as well as a matching HLA type. General study results and limits: HLA-C-restricted TCR beta clonotypes specific for CMV led the ex vivo response.

The length of the CDR3 is 13 residues. CDR1 is SGHTA, CDR2 FQGTGA, per germline. The V gene end was trimmed by 5 bases and the J gene end by 1 base; junction bases not matched to a gene: 0. TCRdb independently ran MiXCR on the reads; one entry per CDR3 protein. Of some 20,000 distinct CDR3 sequences listed, 35% to 45% are singletons. Turning to this clonotype: Its specificity is not known.

The material was CD8+ T cells from cultured PBMCs, obtained from culture after CMV antigen stimulation. This receptor was obtained from a human donor in good health (CMV status not recorded). Some clones in this sample may be carry-over from other donors' samples. This rearrangement joins TRBV7-3 to TRBJ2-3; TRBD2 agrees at 7 bases. The CDR3 DNA sequence: TGTGCCAGCAGCAGCGGGGGCACAGATACGCAGTATTTT. This translates into CASSSGGTDTQYF.